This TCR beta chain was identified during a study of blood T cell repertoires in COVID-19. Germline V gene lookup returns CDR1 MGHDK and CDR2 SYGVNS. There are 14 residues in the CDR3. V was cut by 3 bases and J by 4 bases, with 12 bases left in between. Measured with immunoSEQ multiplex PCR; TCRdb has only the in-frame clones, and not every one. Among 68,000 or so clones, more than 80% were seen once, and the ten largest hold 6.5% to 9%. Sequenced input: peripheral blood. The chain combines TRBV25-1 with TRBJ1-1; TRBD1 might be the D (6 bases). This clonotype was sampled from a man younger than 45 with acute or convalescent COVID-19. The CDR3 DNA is TGTGCCAGCAGTGATACTACAGGGTTCACTGAAGCTTTCTTT. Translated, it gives CASSDTTGFTEAFF.